This TCR beta chain derives from a study of blood T cell repertoires in COVID-19. Study context: COVID-19 samples collected from the United States, Italy and Spain covered acute and convalescent phases.

The length of the CDR3 is 15 residues. V gave up 1 base and J gave up 5 bases; unmatched junction bases: 5. Germline V lookup: CDR1 LGHNA, CDR2 YNFKEQ. Individuals drawn from approximately 22 US areas were about 18 to 95 years old. Self-reported history from a screening survey and questionnaire set each donor's cohort. Profiled with immunoSEQ multiplex PCR; TCRdb holds only in-frame clones, not every one. The table has under 300,000 clones, about 88% seen once. This chain connects TRBV4-2 to TRBJ2-7; 10 bases agree with TRBD1. Sequenced sample: PBMCs or T cells enriched from blood (not recorded which). The TCR comes from a woman in her forties or fifties who had recovered from COVID-19. CDR3 region: CASSQVDRGRNEQYF. The CDR3 DNA is TGTGCCAGCAGCCAAGTAGACAGGGGGCGGAACGAGCAGTACTTC.